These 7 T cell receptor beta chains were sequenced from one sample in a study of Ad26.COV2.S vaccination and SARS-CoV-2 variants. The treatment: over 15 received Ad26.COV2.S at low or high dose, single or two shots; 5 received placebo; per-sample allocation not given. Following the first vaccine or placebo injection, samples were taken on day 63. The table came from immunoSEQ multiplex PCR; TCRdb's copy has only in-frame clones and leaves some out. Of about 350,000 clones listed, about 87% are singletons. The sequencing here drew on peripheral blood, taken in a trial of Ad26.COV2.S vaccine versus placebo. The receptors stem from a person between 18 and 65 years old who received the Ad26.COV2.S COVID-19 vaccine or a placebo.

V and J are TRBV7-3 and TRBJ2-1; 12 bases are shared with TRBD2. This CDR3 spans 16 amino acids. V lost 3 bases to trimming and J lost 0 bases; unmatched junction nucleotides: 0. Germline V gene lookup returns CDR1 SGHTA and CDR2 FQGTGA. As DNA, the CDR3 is TGTGCCAGCAGCTTGACTAGCGGGGGCTCCTACAATGAGCAGTTCTTC. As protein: CASSLTSGGSYNEQFF.

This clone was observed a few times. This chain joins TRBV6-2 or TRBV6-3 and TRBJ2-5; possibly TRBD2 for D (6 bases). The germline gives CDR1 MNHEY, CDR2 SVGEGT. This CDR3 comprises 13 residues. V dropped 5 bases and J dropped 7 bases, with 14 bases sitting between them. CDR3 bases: TGTGCCAGCAGTCCCACGGGCGGGGCGACCCAGTACTTC. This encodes CASSPTGGATQYF.

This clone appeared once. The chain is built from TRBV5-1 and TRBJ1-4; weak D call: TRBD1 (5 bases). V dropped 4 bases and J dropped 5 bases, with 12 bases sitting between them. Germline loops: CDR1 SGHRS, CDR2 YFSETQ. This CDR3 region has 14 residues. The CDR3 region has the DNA TGCGCCAGCAGCGCGGGACGGGGAAATGAAAAACTGTTTTTT. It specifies CASSAGRGNEKLFF.

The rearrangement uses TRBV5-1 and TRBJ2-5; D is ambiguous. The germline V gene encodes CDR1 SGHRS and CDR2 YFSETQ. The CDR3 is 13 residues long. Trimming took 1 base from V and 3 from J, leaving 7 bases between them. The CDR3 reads CASSLMAEETQYF. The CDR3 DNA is TGCGCCAGCAGCTTGATGGCGGAAGAGACCCAGTACTTC.

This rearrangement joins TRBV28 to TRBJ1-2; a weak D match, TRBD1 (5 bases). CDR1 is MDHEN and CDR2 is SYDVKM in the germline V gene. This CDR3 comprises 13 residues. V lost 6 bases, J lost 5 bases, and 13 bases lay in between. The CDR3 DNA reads TGTGCCAGCAGACAGGCGAGAGGGTATGGCTACACCTTC. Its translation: CASRQARGYGYTF.

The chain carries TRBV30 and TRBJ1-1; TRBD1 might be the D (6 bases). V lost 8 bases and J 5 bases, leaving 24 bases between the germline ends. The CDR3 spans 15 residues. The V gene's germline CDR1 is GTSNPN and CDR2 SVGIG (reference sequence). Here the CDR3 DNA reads TGTGCCGGAGCGACAGGAGGAATGGGGAAGACTGAAGCTTTCTTT. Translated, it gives CAGATGGMGKTEAFF.

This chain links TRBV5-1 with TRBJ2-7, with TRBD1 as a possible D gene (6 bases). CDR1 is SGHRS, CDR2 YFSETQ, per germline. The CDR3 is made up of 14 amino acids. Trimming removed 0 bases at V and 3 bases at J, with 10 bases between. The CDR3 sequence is CASSLVTGSYEQYF. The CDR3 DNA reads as TGCGCCAGCAGCTTGGTTACAGGGAGCTACGAGCAGTACTTC.